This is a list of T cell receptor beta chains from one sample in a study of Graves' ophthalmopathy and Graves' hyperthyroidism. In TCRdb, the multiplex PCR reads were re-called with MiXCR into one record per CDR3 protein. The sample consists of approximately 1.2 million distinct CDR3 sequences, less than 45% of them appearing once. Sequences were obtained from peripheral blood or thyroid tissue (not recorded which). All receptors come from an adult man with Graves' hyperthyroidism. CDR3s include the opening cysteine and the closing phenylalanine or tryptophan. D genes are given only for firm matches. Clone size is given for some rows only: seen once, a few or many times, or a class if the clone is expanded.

CDR3: CSVATSGRRDEQYF
DNA: TGCAGTGTAGCGACTAGCGGGAGAAGGGACGAGCAGTACTTC
size: many
V: TRBV20-1
D: TRBD2
J: TRBJ2-7

CDR3: CAISKKEPTIQETQYF
DNA: TGTGCCATCAGTAAAAAGGAACCAACCATACAAGAGACCCAGTACTTC
size: many
V: TRBV10-3
D: .
J: TRBJ2-5

CDR3: CASSQVFAGETQYF
DNA: TGTGCCAGCAGCCAAGTTTTCGCGGGAGAGACCCAGTACTTC
size: many
V: TRBV14
D: .
J: TRBJ2-5

CDR3: CASSPGQGPIYEQYF
DNA: TGCGCCAGCAGCCCAGGACAGGGGCCAATCTACGAGCAGTACTTC
size: few
V: TRBV4-1
D: TRBD1
J: TRBJ2-7

CDR3: CASSLRGWRSPLHF
DNA: TGTGCCAGCAGTTTACGGGGTTGGCGTTCACCCCTCCACTTT
size: few
V: TRBV28
D: .
J: TRBJ1-6

CDR3: CAWVDRWRNTIYF
DNA: TGTGCCTGGGTGGACAGGTGGCGAAACACCATATATTTT
size: few
V: TRBV30
D: TRBD1
J: TRBJ1-3

CDR3: CASSLALGTLYEQYF
DNA: TGTGCCAGCAGCTTAGCTTTGGGGACACTCTACGAGCAGTACTTC
size: .
V: TRBV7-2
D: .
J: TRBJ2-7

CDR3: CSVVHSGSARGETQYF
DNA: TGCAGCGTTGTCCATAGCGGGAGCGCGAGGGGAGAGACCCAGTACTTC
size: .
V: TRBV29-1
D: TRBD2
J: TRBJ2-5

CDR3: CASSRPGGLGTEKLFF
DNA: TGTGCCAGCAGCCGACCAGGGGGGCTCGGGACTGAAAAACTGTTTTTT
size: .
V: TRBV7-2
D: TRBD1
J: TRBJ1-4

CDR3: CASSQDVPGGSYEQYF
DNA: TGTGCCAGCAGCCAAGATGTTCCGGGAGGGAGTTACGAGCAGTACTTC
size: few
V: TRBV4-2
D: TRBD2
J: TRBJ2-7

CDR3: CSAKKPTDNSPLHF
DNA: TGCAGTGCTAAAAAACCAACCGATAATTCACCCCTCCACTTT
size: many
V: TRBV20-1
D: .
J: TRBJ1-6

CDR3: CASSPSRQGPEKLFF
DNA: TGTGCCAGCAGCCCCTCGCGGCAGGGCCCCGAAAAACTGTTTTTT
size: .
V: TRBV2
D: .
J: TRBJ1-4

CDR3: CSVEAGKETQYF
DNA: TGCAGCGTTGAGGCAGGAAAAGAGACCCAGTACTTC
size: many
V: TRBV29-1
D: .
J: TRBJ2-5

CDR3: CSTSTGLAGELFF
DNA: TGCAGCACCTCGACAGGGCTGGCCGGGGAGCTGTTTTTT
size: many
V: TRBV29-1
D: TRBD1
J: TRBJ2-2

CDR3: CSAPRLAEPYEQYF
DNA: TGCAGTGCTCCGCGACTAGCGGAACCCTACGAGCAGTACTTC
size: .
V: TRBV20-1
D: TRBD2
J: TRBJ2-7

CDR3: CASSLAAVTDTQYF
DNA: TGTGCCAGCAGCTTGGCAGCGGTCACAGATACGCAGTATTTT
size: .
V: TRBV7-9
D: .
J: TRBJ2-3

CDR3: CSARSPGEVGTQYF
DNA: TGCAGTGCTAGGTCCCCCGGGGAGGTCGGGACCCAGTACTTC
size: .
V: TRBV20-1
D: .
J: TRBJ2-5

CDR3: CASSLGTGAAGELFF
DNA: TGCGCCAGCAGCTTGGGGACAGGGGCGGCCGGGGAGCTGTTTTTT
size: .
V: TRBV7-9
D: TRBD1
J: TRBJ2-2

CDR3: CASSASGNGQYF
DNA: TGTGCCAGCAGCGCCTCGGGAAACGGGCAGTACTTC
size: .
V: TRBV9
D: .
J: TRBJ2-7

CDR3: CASSPSTGVTGELFF
DNA: TGTGCCAGCAGCCCATCGACAGGGGTCACCGGGGAGCTGTTTTTT
size: many
V: TRBV7-8
D: TRBD1
J: TRBJ2-2

CDR3: CASSQVGGVSNQPQHF
DNA: TGCGCCAGCAGCCAAGTCGGGGGGGTTAGCAATCAGCCCCAGCATTTT
size: .
V: TRBV4-1
D: .
J: TRBJ1-5

CDR3: CASSLEVPGRQTQYF
DNA: TGTGCCAGCAGCTTAGAAGTCCCGGGACGCCAGACCCAGTACTTC
size: .
V: TRBV11-2
D: .
J: TRBJ2-5

CDR3: CASSPFGTVSPLHF
DNA: TGTGCCAGCTCACCGTTCGGGACAGTCTCACCCCTCCACTTT
size: .
V: TRBV18
D: TRBD1
J: TRBJ1-6

CDR3: CASSQAGLEETQYF
DNA: TGTGCCAGCAGCCAAGCAGGGTTGGAAGAGACCCAGTACTTC
size: many
V: TRBV3-1
D: .
J: TRBJ2-5

CDR3: CASSPRSDGYLEQYF
DNA: TGTGCCAGCAGCCCCAGGAGCGACGGGTACCTCGAGCAGTACTTC
size: .
V: TRBV13
D: .
J: TRBJ2-7

CDR3: CASSPQGGFYGYTF
DNA: TGTGCCAGCAGCCCCCAGGGTGGATTCTATGGCTACACCTTC
size: many
V: TRBV9
D: .
J: TRBJ1-2

CDR3: CASTWEGAYGYTF
DNA: TGTGCCAGCACCTGGGAGGGGGCCTATGGCTACACCTTC
size: .
V: TRBV28
D: TRBD1
J: TRBJ1-2

CDR3: CASSFQGAVPLHF
DNA: TGTGCCAGCAGCTTCCAGGGGGCAGTGCCCCTCCACTTT
size: .
V: TRBV7-3
D: TRBD1
J: TRBJ1-6

CDR3: CASSVEAGPDEQYF
DNA: TGTGCCAGCAGCGTAGAAGCGGGACCTGACGAGCAGTACTTC
size: .
V: TRBV9
D: TRBD2
J: TRBJ2-7

CDR3: CSAPRDNSHEQYF
DNA: TGCAGTGCCCCGCGGGATAATTCCCACGAGCAGTACTTC
size: many
V: TRBV20-1
D: .
J: TRBJ2-7

CDR3: CAISGGTGAEQYF
DNA: TGTGCCATCAGTGGCGGGACAGGGGCCGAGCAGTACTTC
size: many
V: TRBV10-3
D: TRBD1
J: TRBJ2-7

CDR3: CASSLWDTNTEAFF
DNA: TGTGCCAGCAGTCTTTGGGATACGAACACTGAAGCTTTCTTT
size: few
V: TRBV25-1
D: .
J: TRBJ1-1

CDR3: CASSWLNTEAFF
DNA: TGTGCCAGCAGTTGGCTGAACACTGAAGCTTTCTTT
size: many
V: TRBV2
D: .
J: TRBJ1-1

CDR3: CASRSGTGGDTGELFF
DNA: TGTGCCAGCAGGTCTGGGACAGGGGGAGACACCGGGGAGCTGTTTTTT
size: .
V: TRBV7-8
D: TRBD1
J: TRBJ2-2

CDR3: CASSPSTGGGETQYF
DNA: TGTGCCAGCAGCCCGTCGACAGGGGGCGGGGAGACCCAGTACTTC
size: many
V: TRBV7-2
D: TRBD1
J: TRBJ2-5

CDR3: CASTLAGNSYEQYF
DNA: TGTGCCAGCACCCTAGCGGGCAACTCCTACGAGCAGTACTTC
size: .
V: TRBV6-5
D: TRBD2
J: TRBJ2-7

CDR3: CSGTPTNEKLFF
DNA: TGTAGTGGGACACCAACTAATGAAAAACTGTTTTTT
size: .
V: TRBV29-1
D: .
J: TRBJ1-4

CDR3: CASSPRIRTKRTEAFF
DNA: TGTGCCAGCAGTCCCCGAATAAGGACAAAGAGAACTGAAGCTTTCTTT
size: .
V: TRBV6-2/TRBV6-3
D: .
J: TRBJ1-1

CDR3: CASSFPGADTEAFF
DNA: TGTGCCAGCAGTTTTCCGGGGGCAGACACTGAAGCTTTCTTT
size: few
V: TRBV2
D: .
J: TRBJ1-1

CDR3: CASSSTAGSVSYEQYF
DNA: TGCGCCAGCAGCTCGACGGCGGGGTCCGTCTCCTACGAGCAGTACTTC
size: many
V: TRBV5-1
D: .
J: TRBJ2-7

CDR3: CASMGRRNQPQHF
DNA: TGTGCCAGCATGGGACGGAGAAATCAGCCCCAGCATTTT
size: few
V: TRBV28
D: .
J: TRBJ1-5

CDR3: CAWRGQGREAFF
DNA: TGTGCCTGGAGGGGTCAGGGGCGTGAAGCTTTCTTT
size: .
V: TRBV30
D: .
J: TRBJ1-1

CDR3: CASVDTEMNTEAFF
DNA: TGTGCCAGTGTGGACACAGAGATGAACACTGAAGCTTTCTTT
size: once
V: TRBV25-1
D: .
J: TRBJ1-1

CDR3: CATGDRGNEQYF
DNA: TGTGCGACCGGGGACAGGGGAAACGAGCAGTACTTC
size: .
V: TRBV12-3/TRBV12-4
D: TRBD1
J: TRBJ2-7

CDR3: CASSPPAGKGYEQYF
DNA: TGTGCCAGCAGTCCACCCGCAGGGAAGGGCTACGAGCAGTACTTC
size: .
V: TRBV27
D: .
J: TRBJ2-7

CDR3: CASGARNEHYF
DNA: TGTGCCAGCGGGGCTAGAAACGAGCATTACTTC
size: .
V: TRBV7-9
D: .
J: TRBJ2-7

CDR3: CASTTTPTLYSNQPQHF
DNA: TGTGCCAGCACCACCACGCCGACCTTATACAGCAATCAGCCCCAGCATTTT
size: .
V: TRBV28
D: .
J: TRBJ1-5

CDR3: CSARVRGAPDYGYTF
DNA: TGCAGTGCTAGAGTCCGAGGAGCCCCGGACTATGGCTACACCTTC
size: .
V: TRBV20-1
D: .
J: TRBJ1-2

CDR3: CASSQGVPGANVPTF
DNA: TGCGCCAGCAGCCAAGGGGTCCCTGGGGCCAACGTCCCGACTTTC
size: .
V: TRBV11-2
D: .
J: TRBJ2-6

CDR3: CAISSQQGSSQPQHF
DNA: TGTGCCATCAGTAGTCAACAGGGGTCGTCTCAGCCCCAGCATTTT
size: .
V: TRBV10-3
D: TRBD1
J: TRBJ1-5